The 15 T cell receptor beta chains given below trace back to one sample, sequenced in a study of cytomegalovirus exposure and HLA in healthy donors. PCR involved 60 Vbeta and 13 Jbeta primers. Using immunoSEQ multiplex PCR, the repertoire was profiled, and TCRdb retains in-frame clones only, with some absent. There are roughly 200,000 clones in the sample; around three quarters occur only once, and about 2.1% lies in the top ten. Sequenced input: PBMCs. Every receptor here comes from a man aged 25 to 45 in good health and CMV-seronegative.

The chain couples TRBV5-1 to TRBJ1-2; D may be TRBD1 (5 bases). Trimming cost V 0 bases and J 4 bases, with 13 bases left between them. Germline-derived CDR1 and CDR2 are SGHRS and YFSETQ. CDR3 length equals 15 residues. The CDR3 region has the DNA TGCGCCAGCAGCTTGGATGGGGGAGCGGGCTATGGCTACACCTTC. Protein: CASSLDGGAGYGYTF.

The chain couples TRBV11-2 to TRBJ2-7; possibly TRBD2 for D (5 bases). The CDR3 contains 15 residues. Trimming pared 1 base from V and 7 bases from J, leaving 17 bases between. Germline V CDR1 and CDR2: SGHAT, FQNNGV. CDR3 sequence (DNA): TGTGCCAGCAGCTTAGTCGCCGACTATCCCAAAGAGCAGTACTTC. Amino acids: CASSLVADYPKEQYF.

The chain carries TRBV30 and TRBJ2-7; TRBD1 aligns across 9 bases. CDR3 length: 16 amino acids. Germline loops: CDR1 GTSNPN, CDR2 SVGIG (reference sequence). V shed 4 bases, J shed 6 bases, and the junction held 16 bases outside the gene matches. CDR3 amino acids: CAWNNRRDRERSEQYF. In DNA form, the CDR3 reads TGTGCCTGGAATAACCGAAGGGACAGGGAAAGGAGCGAGCAGTACTTC.

The sample holds one count of this clone. J is TRBJ1-2 and V is TRBV27; possible D gene TRBD1, 5 bases. The CDR3 consists of 14 residues. V was shortened by 6 bases and J by 1 base, with 12 bases between the two germline ends. Germline V lookup: CDR1 MNHEY, CDR2 SMNVEV (reference sequence). CDR3 in amino acids: CASSRQPFNYGYTF. CDR3 DNA sequence: TGTGCCAGCAGCCGACAGCCTTTTAACTATGGCTACACCTTC.

The chain recombines TRBV6-5 with TRBJ1-2, with TRBD1 matching over 7 bases. CDR1 is MNHEY, CDR2 SVGAGI, per germline. The CDR3 is made up of 15 amino acids. J lost 5 bases, V lost 6 bases, and 12 bases had no gene match. CDR3 nucleotides: TGTGCCAGCAGCCGCCCCCCGGAGACAGGGTATGGCTACACCTTC. As protein: CASSRPPETGYGYTF.

J is TRBJ2-1 and V is TRBV19; tentatively, D is TRBD2 (5 bases). Trimming stripped 6 bases from V and 0 bases from J, with 12 bases between. The V gene's germline CDR1 is LNHDA and CDR2 SQIVND (reference sequence). The CDR3 has 15 residues. CDR3 protein: CASRVGLSSYNEQFF. The CDR3 DNA reads TGTGCCAGTAGGGTAGGACTCAGCTCCTACAATGAGCAGTTCTTC.

CDR3 loop: CASSLGQRSSGNTIYF. In nucleotides, the CDR3 is TGCGCCAGCAGCTTGGGACAGAGGAGCTCTGGAAACACCATATATTTT. The chain employs TRBV5-1 and TRBJ1-3; a possible D gene is TRBD1 (5 bases). The CDR3 spans 16 residues. Trimming removed 0 bases at V and 0 bases at J, with 10 bases between. The germline V gene has CDR1 SGHRS and CDR2 YFSETQ.

The rearrangement uses TRBV29-1 and TRBJ2-1; 13 bases align to TRBD2. Unmatched junction bases numbered 13, after V lost 5 bases and J lost 3 bases. There are 18 residues in the CDR3. CDR1 and CDR2 (germline): SQVTM, ANQGSEA. The DNA of the CDR3 is TGCAGCGTTCCTTTTACTAGCGGGAGGGGGGTAATCTACAATGAGCAGTTCTTC. Translating gives CSVPFTSGRGVIYNEQFF.

The rearrangement links TRBV27 to TRBJ2-7, with 11 bases fitting TRBD1. This CDR3 contains 17 residues. Trimming removed 5 bases from V and 4 bases from J; junction bases left unmatched: 13. CDR1 MNHEY and CDR2 SMNVEV come from the germline V gene (reference sequence). This CDR3 is CASSPGQGARGLYEQYF. CDR3 sequence (DNA): TGTGCCAGCAGTCCCGGACAGGGGGCGAGAGGTCTTTACGAGCAGTACTTC.

This clone was detected a few times. The V gene is TRBV29-1, the J gene TRBJ2-5; 13 bases align to TRBD2. Trimming cost V 4 bases and J 2 bases; bases outside gene matches: 4. The CDR3 loop spans 15 amino acids. The germline V gene encodes CDR1 SQVTM and CDR2 ANQGSEA. The CDR3 loop reads CSVGVLAGGQETQYF. CDR3 DNA sequence: TGCAGCGTTGGAGTACTAGCGGGAGGGCAAGAGACCCAGTACTTC. Filled out from reference TRBV29-1 and TRBJ2-5, the complete variable domain reads SAVISQKPSRDICQRGTSLTIQCQVDSQVTMMFWYRQQPGQSLTLIATANQGSEATYESGFVIDKFPISRPNLTFSTLTVSNMSPEDSSIYLCSVGVLAGGQETQYFGPGTRLLVL.

The chain combines TRBV7-9 with TRBJ2-7, with TRBD1 identical over 7 bases. J was trimmed by 4 bases and V by 3 bases; bases with no gene match: 3. Germline V gene lookup returns CDR1 SEHNR and CDR2 FQNEAQ (reference sequence). The CDR3 is made up of 13 amino acids. The CDR3 reads CASSFGRGYEQYF. As DNA, the CDR3 is TGTGCCAGCAGCTTTGGCAGGGGGTACGAGCAGTACTTC.

The chain combines TRBV5-1 with TRBJ1-5, with TRBD1 identical over 8 bases. In germline, CDR1 is SGHRS, CDR2 YFSETQ. The CDR3 spans 15 residues. Trimming took 0 bases from V and 4 from J; bases not matched to a gene: 3. The CDR3 DNA reads as TGCGCCAGCAGCTTGGCAGGGGGCAGGAATCAGCCCCAGCATTTT. This gives the protein CASSLAGGRNQPQHF.

This chain uses TRBV19 with TRBJ1-1; the D is unclear. The CDR3 runs to 13 residues. With 2 bases removed from V and 0 bases from J, the gap between germline ends came to 4 bases. Germline CDR1 reads LNHDA; CDR2 reads SQIVND (reference sequence). In DNA form, the CDR3 reads TGTGCCAGTAGTATACGGTTGAACACTGAAGCTTTCTTT. Amino acids: CASSIRLNTEAFF.

The chain uses TRBV4-2 and TRBJ2-7, with TRBD2 matching over 8 bases. Germline lookup yields CDR1 LGHNA and CDR2 YNFKEQ. The CDR3 is 16 residues long. The ends lost 7 bases at V and 7 bases at J; junction bases unmatched: 18. CDR3: CASTRGGGSGPREQYF. The CDR3 DNA sequence: TGTGCCAGCACCCGGGGGGGCGGGAGCGGGCCGAGGGAGCAGTACTTC.

V and J are TRBV6-4 and TRBJ2-1; 8 nucleotides align to TRBD2. This CDR3 has 16 residues. Germline CDR1 and CDR2: MRHNA and SNTAGT. J was trimmed by 2 bases and V by 6 bases; bases with no gene match: 9. In nucleotides, the CDR3 is TGTGCCAGCAGGCCTGATAGCGGGACTACCTACAATGAGCAGTTCTTC. It codes for CASRPDSGTTYNEQFF.